This T cell receptor beta chain came from a study of naive and memory T cell subsets. An equimolar mix of two oligonucleotides served as the beta constant-region primer for TRBC1 and TRBC2. A 12-nucleotide UMI and the SP2 primer were added to the cDNA 3' end by oligonucleotide ligation. TCRdb re-called the UMI-ligation and nested PCR reads with MiXCR, one entry per CDR3 protein. There are tens of thousands of distinct CDR3 sequences in the sample; about 14% occur only once, and around 23% lies in the top ten. The CDR3 has 14 amino acids. V shed 2 bases, J shed 7 bases, and the junction held 3 bases outside the gene matches. Per the germline V gene, CDR1 is KGHDR and CDR2 is SFDVKD. CD8 T cells were positively selected from what remained after CD4 positive selection.

The receptor was derived from a human donor in good health. The chain links TRBV24-1 to TRBJ1-5; 8 bases fit TRBD1. The sample comprised effector memory CD4+ T cells from blood. The subset denotes: effector memory, CD45RA- CD27-. CDR3 DNA sequence: TGTGCCACCAGTGATTCCAGGGGGCGGCAGCCCCAGCATTTT. Translated: CATSDSRGRQPQHF.